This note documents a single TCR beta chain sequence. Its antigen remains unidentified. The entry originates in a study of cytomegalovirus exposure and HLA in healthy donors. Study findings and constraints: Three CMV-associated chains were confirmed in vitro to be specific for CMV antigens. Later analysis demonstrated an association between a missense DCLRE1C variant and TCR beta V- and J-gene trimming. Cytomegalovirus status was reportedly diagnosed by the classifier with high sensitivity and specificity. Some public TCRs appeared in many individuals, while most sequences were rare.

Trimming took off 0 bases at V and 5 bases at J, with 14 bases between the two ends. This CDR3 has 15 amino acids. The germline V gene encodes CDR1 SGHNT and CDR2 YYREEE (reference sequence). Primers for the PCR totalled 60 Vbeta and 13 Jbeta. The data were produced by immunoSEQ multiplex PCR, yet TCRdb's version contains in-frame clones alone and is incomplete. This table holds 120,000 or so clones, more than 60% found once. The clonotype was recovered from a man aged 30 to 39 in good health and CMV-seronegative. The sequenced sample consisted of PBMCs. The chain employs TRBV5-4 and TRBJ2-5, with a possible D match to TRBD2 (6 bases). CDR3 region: CASSLDGGGSETQYF. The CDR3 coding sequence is TGTGCCAGCAGCTTGGATGGGGGAGGATCTGAGACCCAGTACTTC.